Shown below are 3 T cell receptor beta chains from a single sample sequenced in a study of blood T cell repertoires in COVID-19. TCRdb's table, derived via immunoSEQ multiplex PCR, lists solely in-frame clones and lacks some. The table has 250,000 to 300,000 clones, more than 70% seen once. The sample taken for sequencing was peripheral blood. Receptors originate from a man of 80 years or more with acute or convalescent COVID-19.

This clone was detected only once. This chain links TRBV28 with TRBJ1-2; no clear D gene. CDR1 and CDR2 from the germline V gene are MDHEN and SYDVKM. Trimming took 6 bases from V and 3 from J, leaving 14 bases between them. This CDR3 comprises 14 residues. CDR3 bases: TGTGCCAGCAGCCGCGGCGGGTCGGACTATGGCTACACCTTC. Its protein product is CASSRGGSDYGYTF.

This clone was detected once. The chain recombines TRBV18 with TRBJ2-3; D might be TRBD1 (6 bases). CDR3 size: 16 residues. Trimming removed 2 bases at V and 2 bases at J, with 14 bases between. The germline V gene has CDR1 KGHSH and CDR2 LQKENI. The chain's CDR3 is CASSPGGQELTDTQYF. CDR3 DNA: TGTGCCAGCTCACCAGGGGGCCAGGAACTCACAGATACGCAGTATTTT.

The chain uses TRBV14 and TRBJ2-1; possibly TRBD2 for D (5 bases). CDR1 is SGHDN, CDR2 FVKESK, per germline. Trimming took 3 bases from V and 9 from J, leaving 12 bases between them. The CDR3 contains 13 residues. CDR3 residues: CASSQFLALEQFF. In nucleotides, the CDR3 is TGTGCCAGCAGCCAGTTCTTAGCGCTTGAGCAGTTCTTC.